The 17 T cell receptor beta chains in this list originate from one sample, sequenced in a study of OX40 agonist ivuxolimab in advanced cancers. Clones were read by immunoSEQ multiplex PCR, and TCRdb kept only the in-frame ones, dropping some. The sample lists under 90,000 clones, 93% occurring once. This sample comprised CD4+ or CD8+ T cells sorted from blood, obtained in a trial of the OX40 agonist ivuxolimab. All receptors derive from an adult with an advanced solid tumor such as melanoma, head and neck, liver or kidney cancer.

The chain joins TRBV27 to TRBJ1-6; D unclear. The CDR3 contains 14 residues. The germline CDR1 and CDR2 sequences are MNHEY and SMNVEV (reference sequence). Trimming left V 5 bases short and J 7 bases short, with 12 bases between. In DNA, the CDR3 is TGTGCCAGCAGTGACGGCGGACTCAATTCACCCCTCCACTTT. Residues: CASSDGGLNSPLHF.

The chain carries TRBV4-1 and TRBJ1-1; D uncertain. V lost 1 base, J lost 0 bases, and 12 bases lay in between. Germline-derived CDR1 and CDR2 are MGHRA and YSYEKL. The CDR3 extends over 16 amino acids. CDR3 residues: CASSQASILMNTEAFF. Here the CDR3 DNA reads TGCGCCAGCAGCCAAGCCAGTATACTCATGAACACTGAAGCTTTCTTT.

J is TRBJ2-6 and V is TRBV13, with 7 bases matching TRBD1. Germline trimming cut 7 bases from V and 3 bases from J; bases unmatched to any gene: 3. Germline V gene sequence: CDR1 PRHDT, CDR2 FYEKMQ (reference sequence). CDR3 length: 14 amino acids. CDR3 amino acids: CASTTGDGANVLTF. DNA of the CDR3: TGTGCCAGCACCACAGGGGATGGGGCCAACGTCCTGACTTTC. Using reference TRBV13 and TRBJ2-6 for the parts outside the CDR3, the full variable domain is AAGVIQSPRHLIKEKRETATLKCYPIPRHDTVYWYQQGPGQDPQFLISFYEKMQSDKGSIPDRFSAQQFSDYHSELNMSSLELGDSALYFCASTTGDGANVLTFGAGSRLTVL.

As DNA, the CDR3 is TGTGCCAGCAGCGTAGATGGGGACACTGAAGCTTTCTTT. It is translated as CASSVDGDTEAFF. The chain couples TRBV9 to TRBJ1-1; D unclear. This CDR3 is built from 13 residues. Trimming left V 0 bases short and J 3 bases short, with 6 bases between. Germline V CDR1 and CDR2: SGDLS, YYNGEE.

This sequence joins TRBV7-2 and TRBJ2-2; D unresolved. Germline V CDR1 and CDR2: SGHTA, FQGNSA. The CDR3 totals 13 residues. Trimming shortened V by 3 bases and J by 6 bases, and 8 bases separated the two germline ends. This CDR3 is CASSFGGAGELFF. CDR3 coding DNA: TGTGCCAGCAGCTTTGGCGGAGCCGGGGAGCTGTTTTTT.

This clone was counted only a few times. V is TRBV6-6 and J is TRBJ1-5, with D perhaps TRBD1 (6 bases). Deletions cut 5 bases from V and 11 bases from J, with 16 bases between. CDR3 length: 13 residues. Germline V CDR1 and CDR2: MNHNY, SVGAGI (reference sequence). This CDR3 reads CASSLQGGRTQHF. The CDR3 nucleotides are TGTGCCAGCAGTCTACAGGGAGGTCGTACCCAGCATTTT.

The J gene is TRBJ1-3, the V gene TRBV21-1. TRBV21-1 is termed a pseudogene. This CDR3 region has 18 residues. CDR3 DNA sequence: TGTGCCAGCAGCAGAGCCGGACCTCGGGGGTTCTCTGGAAACACCATATATTTT. This sequence encodes CASSRAGPRGFSGNTIYF.

J is TRBJ2-1 and V is TRBV2; the match to TRBD2 covers 8 bases. The germline gives CDR1 SNHLY, CDR2 FYNNEI. This CDR3 spans 16 amino acids. V shed 6 bases, J shed 0 bases, and the junction held 7 bases outside the gene matches. CDR3 amino acids: CASSATSASSYNEQFF. CDR3 DNA: TGTGCCAGCAGCGCGACTAGCGCGAGCTCCTACAATGAGCAGTTCTTC. The complete variable domain, with remaining parts taken from reference TRBV2 and TRBJ2-1, reads EPEVTQTPSHQVTQMGQEVILRCVPISNHLYFYWYRQILGQKVEFLVSFYNNEISEKSEIFDDQFSVERPDGSNFTLKIRSTKLEDSAMYFCASSATSASSYNEQFFGPGTRLTVL.

This chain links TRBV5-1 with TRBJ1-5; possible D gene TRBD1, 6 bases. This CDR3 is 15 amino acids long. V lost 0 bases and J lost 7, with 14 bases in between. Germline lookup yields CDR1 SGHRS and CDR2 YFSETQ. CDR3 protein: CASSLGTGPRQPQHF. Here the CDR3 DNA reads TGCGCCAGCAGCTTGGGAACAGGGCCGCGACAGCCCCAGCATTTT.

V and J are TRBV7-2 and TRBJ2-7, with D unclear. CDR1 SGHTA and CDR2 FQGNSA come from the germline V gene. V was cut by 6 bases and J by 4 bases, with 19 bases left in between. The CDR3 length is 15 residues. CDR3 amino acids: CASRLNSFPPYEQYF. The CDR3 region has the DNA TGTGCCAGCAGGTTAAACAGTTTCCCCCCGTACGAGCAGTACTTC.

The J gene is TRBJ2-3, the V gene TRBV4-1; D unresolved. Germline loops: CDR1 MGHRA, CDR2 YSYEKL. Trimming stripped 4 bases from V and 2 bases from J, with 13 bases between. The CDR3 runs to 15 residues. CDR3 loop: CASSPTSAHTDTQYF. The CDR3 DNA sequence: TGCGCCAGCAGCCCCACGTCCGCCCACACAGATACGCAGTATTTT.

As for this clone: Its ends do not fully match the called genes, so a read error is possible. The V gene is TRBV28, the J gene TRBJ2-1; D may be TRBD1 or TRBD2 (5 bases each). CDR1 and CDR2 (germline): MDHEN, SYDVKM. The CDR3 covers 14 residues. CDR3 loop: CATSRWGSYNEQFF. The CDR3 nucleotides are TGTGCCACCAGTCGGTGGGGGTCCTACAATGAGCAGTTCTTC.

The chain carries TRBV28 and TRBJ1-2; D is possibly TRBD1 (5 bases). This CDR3 region has 15 residues. The V and J ends lost 2 bases and 3 bases respectively, with 13 bases between them. CDR1 is MDHEN and CDR2 is SYDVKM in the germline V gene. The CDR3 protein is CASSLATADYYGYTF. In DNA form, the CDR3 reads TGTGCCAGCAGTTTAGCGACAGCCGATTACTATGGCTACACCTTC.

This clone was picked up one time. The CDR3 sequence is CASSRTGIPDTGELFF. CDR3 sequence (DNA): TGCGCCAGCAGCCGGACAGGGATTCCGGACACCGGGGAGCTGTTTTTT. The gene calls are TRBV4-1 and TRBJ2-2, with 8 bases matching TRBD1. The germline V gene encodes CDR1 MGHRA and CDR2 YSYEKL. V shed 4 bases and J 3 bases; nucleotides not matched to a gene: 7. The CDR3 extends over 16 amino acids.

The chain is built from TRBV4-3 and TRBJ2-2; D not certain. V gave up 0 bases and J gave up 4 bases, with 9 bases separating them. The germline CDR1 and CDR2 sequences are LGHNA and YSLEER. This CDR3 region has 15 residues. This CDR3 is CASSQEGWSTGELFF. As DNA, the CDR3 is TGCGCCAGCAGCCAAGAGGGCTGGAGCACCGGGGAGCTGTTTTTT.

Of note for this clone: Other DNA sequences from this sample encode an identical CDR3 as well. V gene TRBV5-4 combines with J gene TRBJ2-7; D is ambiguous. This CDR3 region has 12 residues. The V and J ends lost 0 bases and 3 bases respectively, with 4 bases between them. Per the germline V gene, CDR1 is SGHNT and CDR2 is YYREEE (reference sequence). As DNA, the CDR3 is TGTGCCAGCAGCTTGGAGGGCTACGAGCAGTACTTC. It specifies CASSLEGYEQYF.

The chain links TRBV25-1 to TRBJ2-1; D possibly corresponds to TRBD2 (5 bases). Germline CDR1 and CDR2: MGHDK and SYGVNS. This CDR3 is 13 amino acids long. Deletions cut 7 bases from V and 6 bases from J, with 13 bases between. The DNA for the CDR3 is TGTGCCAGCAAGGGAGAGGGCCCCAATGAGCAGTTCTTC. It yields the protein CASKGEGPNEQFF.